This T cell receptor (beta chain) was identified during a study of blood T cell repertoires in COVID-19. Study as a whole: COVID-19 samples collected from the United States, Italy and Spain covered acute and convalescent phases.

Germline assignment: CDR1 SNHLY and CDR2 FYNNEI. The CDR3 has 13 amino acids. V shed 3 bases and J shed 4 bases, with 6 bases lying between them. Participants spanned ages about 18 to 90 years and resided in some 22 US areas. TCRdb keeps only in-frame clones here, not all; method: immunoSEQ multiplex PCR. The sample has about 130,000 clones; 80% to 90% are singletons. The source is a man aged 40-55 years with acute COVID-19. This chain joins TRBV2 and TRBJ1-4; D ambiguous. The sample comprised PBMCs or T cells enriched from blood (not recorded which). CDR3 in amino acids: CASSDLNNEKLFF. As DNA, the CDR3 is TGTGCCAGCAGTGACCTAAATAATGAAAAACTGTTTTTT.